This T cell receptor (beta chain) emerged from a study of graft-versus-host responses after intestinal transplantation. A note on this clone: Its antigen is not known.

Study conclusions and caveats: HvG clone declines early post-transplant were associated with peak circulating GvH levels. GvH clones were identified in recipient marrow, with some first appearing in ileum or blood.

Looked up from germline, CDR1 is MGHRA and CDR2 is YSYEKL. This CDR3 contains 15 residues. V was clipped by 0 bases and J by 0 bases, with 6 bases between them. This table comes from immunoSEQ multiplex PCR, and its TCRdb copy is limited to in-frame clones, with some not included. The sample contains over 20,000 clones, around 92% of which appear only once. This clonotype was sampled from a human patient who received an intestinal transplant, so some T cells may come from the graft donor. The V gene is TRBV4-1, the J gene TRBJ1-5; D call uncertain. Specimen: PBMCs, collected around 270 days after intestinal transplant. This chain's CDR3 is CASSQEPYSNQPQHF. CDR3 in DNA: TGCGCCAGCAGCCAAGAACCTTATAGCAATCAGCCCCAGCATTTT.